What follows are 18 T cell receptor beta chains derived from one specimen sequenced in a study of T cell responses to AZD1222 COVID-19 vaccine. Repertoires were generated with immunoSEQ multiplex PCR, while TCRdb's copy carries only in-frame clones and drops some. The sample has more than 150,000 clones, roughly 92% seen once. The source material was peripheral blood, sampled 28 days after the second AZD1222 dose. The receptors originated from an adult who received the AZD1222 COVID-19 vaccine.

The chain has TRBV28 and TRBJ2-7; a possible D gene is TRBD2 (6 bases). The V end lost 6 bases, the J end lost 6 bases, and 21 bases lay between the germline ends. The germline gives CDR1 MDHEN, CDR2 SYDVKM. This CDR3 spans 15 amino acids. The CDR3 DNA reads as TGTGCCAGCAGCGACCCATTCACTAGCAGGGTCGAGCAGTACTTC. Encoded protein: CASSDPFTSRVEQYF.

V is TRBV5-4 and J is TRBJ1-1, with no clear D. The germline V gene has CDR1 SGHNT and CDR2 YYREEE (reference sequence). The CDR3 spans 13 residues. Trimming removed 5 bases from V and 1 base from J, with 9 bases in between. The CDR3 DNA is TGTGCCAGCAGTCTGACGAGGAACACTGAAGCTTTCTTT. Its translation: CASSLTRNTEAFF.

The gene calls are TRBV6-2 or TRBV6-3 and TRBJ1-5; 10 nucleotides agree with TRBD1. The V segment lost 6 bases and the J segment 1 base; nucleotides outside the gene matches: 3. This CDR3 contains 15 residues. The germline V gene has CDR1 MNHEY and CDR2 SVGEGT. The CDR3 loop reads CASSRDRGSNQPQHF. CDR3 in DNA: TGTGCCAGCAGCAGGGACAGGGGAAGCAATCAGCCCCAGCATTTT.

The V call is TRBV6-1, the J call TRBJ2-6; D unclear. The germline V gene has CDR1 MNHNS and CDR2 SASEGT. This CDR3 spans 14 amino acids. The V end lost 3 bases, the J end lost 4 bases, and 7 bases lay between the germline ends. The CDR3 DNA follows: TGTGCCAGCAGTGATGGGTGGGGGGCCAACGTCCTGACTTTC. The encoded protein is CASSDGWGANVLTF.

The CDR3 DNA reads TGTGCCAGCAGCTTAAGGGACGGTGAAGCTTTCTTT. As protein: CASSLRDGEAFF. This chain links TRBV11-2 with TRBJ1-1, with D possibly matching TRBD1 (5 bases). V dropped 2 bases and J dropped 7 bases, with 8 bases sitting between them. Germline loops: CDR1 SGHAT, CDR2 FQNNGV. The CDR3 length is 12 residues.

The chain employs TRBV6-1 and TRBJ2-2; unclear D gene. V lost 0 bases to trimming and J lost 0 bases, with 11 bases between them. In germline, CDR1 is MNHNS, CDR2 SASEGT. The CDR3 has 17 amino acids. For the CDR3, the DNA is TGTGCCAGCAGTGAAGCTTCTAGACATACGAACACCGGGGAGCTGTTTTTT. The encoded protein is CASSEASRHTNTGELFF.

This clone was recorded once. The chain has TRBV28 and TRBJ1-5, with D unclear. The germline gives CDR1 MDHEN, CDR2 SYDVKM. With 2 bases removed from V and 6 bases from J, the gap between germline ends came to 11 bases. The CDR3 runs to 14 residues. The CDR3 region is CASSLNTLGQPQHF. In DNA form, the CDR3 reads TGTGCCAGCAGTTTAAATACCCTTGGTCAGCCCCAGCATTTT.

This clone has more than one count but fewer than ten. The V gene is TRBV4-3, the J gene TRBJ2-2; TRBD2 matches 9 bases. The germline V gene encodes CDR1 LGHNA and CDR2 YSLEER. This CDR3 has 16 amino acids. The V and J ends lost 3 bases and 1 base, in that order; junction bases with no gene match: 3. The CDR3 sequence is CASSQVAGVNTGELFF. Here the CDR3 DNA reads TGCGCCAGCAGCCAGGTAGCGGGAGTGAACACCGGGGAGCTGTTTTTT.

The CDR3, as DNA: TGCGCCAGCAGCCAAGCGGGCAGCCAACCTTATGGCTACACCTTC. It yields the protein CASSQAGSQPYGYTF. The chain has TRBV4-1 and TRBJ1-2; the D is unclear. Per the germline V gene, CDR1 is MGHRA and CDR2 is YSYEKL. Trimming stripped 1 base from V and 5 bases from J, with 14 bases between. The CDR3 consists of 15 residues.

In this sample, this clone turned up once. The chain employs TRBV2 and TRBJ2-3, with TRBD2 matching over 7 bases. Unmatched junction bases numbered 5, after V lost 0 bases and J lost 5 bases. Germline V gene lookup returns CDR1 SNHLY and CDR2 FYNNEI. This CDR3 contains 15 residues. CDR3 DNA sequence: TGTGCCAGCAGTGAAGCGGGATGGGGGGGAGATACGCAGTATTTT. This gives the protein CASSEAGWGGDTQYF.

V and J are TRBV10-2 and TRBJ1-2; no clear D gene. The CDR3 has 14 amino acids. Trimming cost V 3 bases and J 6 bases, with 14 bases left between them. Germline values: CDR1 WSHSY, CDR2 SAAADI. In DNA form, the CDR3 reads TGCGCCAGCAGTGATAATGCAGGACGGGATGGCTACACCTTC. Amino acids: CASSDNAGRDGYTF.

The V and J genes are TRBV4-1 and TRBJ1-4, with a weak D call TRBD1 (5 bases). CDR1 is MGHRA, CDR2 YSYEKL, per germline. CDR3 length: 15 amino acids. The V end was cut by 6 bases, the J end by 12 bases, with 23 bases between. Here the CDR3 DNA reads TGCGCCAGCAGACGTGCGACAGAAGGAGCTCGAGAACTGTTTTTT. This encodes CASRRATEGARELFF.

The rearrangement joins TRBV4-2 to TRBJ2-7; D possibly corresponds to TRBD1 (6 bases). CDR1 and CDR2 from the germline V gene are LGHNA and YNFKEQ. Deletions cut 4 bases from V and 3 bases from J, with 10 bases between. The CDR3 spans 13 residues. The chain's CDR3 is CASSRETGYEQYF. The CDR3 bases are TGTGCCAGCAGCCGCGAGACAGGCTACGAGCAGTACTTC.

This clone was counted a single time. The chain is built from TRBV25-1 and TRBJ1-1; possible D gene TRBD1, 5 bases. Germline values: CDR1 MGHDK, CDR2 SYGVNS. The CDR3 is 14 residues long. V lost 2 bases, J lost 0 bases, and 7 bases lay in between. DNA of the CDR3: TGTGCCAGCAGTGAACAGGGAATGAACACTGAAGCTTTCTTT. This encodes CASSEQGMNTEAFF.

CDR3 DNA sequence: TGCGCCAGCAGCTTGGGGGAAATGAACACTGAAGCTTTCTTT. Translated: CASSLGEMNTEAFF. This chain links TRBV5-1 with TRBJ1-1; no definite D call. The CDR3 sequence is 14 residues long. V was cut by 0 bases and J by 0 bases, with 6 bases left in between. Germline V gene lookup returns CDR1 SGHRS and CDR2 YFSETQ.

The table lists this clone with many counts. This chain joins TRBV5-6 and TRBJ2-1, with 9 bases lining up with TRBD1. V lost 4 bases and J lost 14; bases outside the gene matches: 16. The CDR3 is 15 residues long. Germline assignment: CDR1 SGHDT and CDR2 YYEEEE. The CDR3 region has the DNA TGTGCCAGCAGCGTGCGTGGGACAGGGCTACAAAAGGAGTTCTTC. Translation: CASSVRGTGLQKEFF.

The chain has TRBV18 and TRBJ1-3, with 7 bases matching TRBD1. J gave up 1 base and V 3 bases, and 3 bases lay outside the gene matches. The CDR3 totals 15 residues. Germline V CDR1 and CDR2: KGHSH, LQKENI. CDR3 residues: CASSPTGVSGNTIYF. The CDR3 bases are TGTGCCAGCTCACCTACAGGGGTATCTGGAAACACCATATATTTT.

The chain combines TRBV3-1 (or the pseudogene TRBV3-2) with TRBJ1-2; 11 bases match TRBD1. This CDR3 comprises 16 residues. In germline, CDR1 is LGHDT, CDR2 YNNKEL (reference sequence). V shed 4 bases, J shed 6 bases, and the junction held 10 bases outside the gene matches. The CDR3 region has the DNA TGTGCCAGCAGCCCGAACCTTCCGGGACAGGGGGATGGCTACACCTTC. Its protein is CASSPNLPGQGDGYTF.